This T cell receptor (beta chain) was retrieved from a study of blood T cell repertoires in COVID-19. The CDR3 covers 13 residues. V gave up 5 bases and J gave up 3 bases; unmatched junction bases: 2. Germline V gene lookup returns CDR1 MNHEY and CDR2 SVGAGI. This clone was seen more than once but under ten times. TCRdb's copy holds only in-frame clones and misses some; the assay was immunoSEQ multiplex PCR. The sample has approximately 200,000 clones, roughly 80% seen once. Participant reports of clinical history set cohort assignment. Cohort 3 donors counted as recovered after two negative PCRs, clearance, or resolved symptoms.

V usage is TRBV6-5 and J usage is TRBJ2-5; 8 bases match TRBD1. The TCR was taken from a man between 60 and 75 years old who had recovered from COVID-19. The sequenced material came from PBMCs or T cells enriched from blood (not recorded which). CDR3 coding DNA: TGTGCCAGCAGTAGGACAGGGAAAGAGACCCAGTACTTC. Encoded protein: CASSRTGKETQYF.